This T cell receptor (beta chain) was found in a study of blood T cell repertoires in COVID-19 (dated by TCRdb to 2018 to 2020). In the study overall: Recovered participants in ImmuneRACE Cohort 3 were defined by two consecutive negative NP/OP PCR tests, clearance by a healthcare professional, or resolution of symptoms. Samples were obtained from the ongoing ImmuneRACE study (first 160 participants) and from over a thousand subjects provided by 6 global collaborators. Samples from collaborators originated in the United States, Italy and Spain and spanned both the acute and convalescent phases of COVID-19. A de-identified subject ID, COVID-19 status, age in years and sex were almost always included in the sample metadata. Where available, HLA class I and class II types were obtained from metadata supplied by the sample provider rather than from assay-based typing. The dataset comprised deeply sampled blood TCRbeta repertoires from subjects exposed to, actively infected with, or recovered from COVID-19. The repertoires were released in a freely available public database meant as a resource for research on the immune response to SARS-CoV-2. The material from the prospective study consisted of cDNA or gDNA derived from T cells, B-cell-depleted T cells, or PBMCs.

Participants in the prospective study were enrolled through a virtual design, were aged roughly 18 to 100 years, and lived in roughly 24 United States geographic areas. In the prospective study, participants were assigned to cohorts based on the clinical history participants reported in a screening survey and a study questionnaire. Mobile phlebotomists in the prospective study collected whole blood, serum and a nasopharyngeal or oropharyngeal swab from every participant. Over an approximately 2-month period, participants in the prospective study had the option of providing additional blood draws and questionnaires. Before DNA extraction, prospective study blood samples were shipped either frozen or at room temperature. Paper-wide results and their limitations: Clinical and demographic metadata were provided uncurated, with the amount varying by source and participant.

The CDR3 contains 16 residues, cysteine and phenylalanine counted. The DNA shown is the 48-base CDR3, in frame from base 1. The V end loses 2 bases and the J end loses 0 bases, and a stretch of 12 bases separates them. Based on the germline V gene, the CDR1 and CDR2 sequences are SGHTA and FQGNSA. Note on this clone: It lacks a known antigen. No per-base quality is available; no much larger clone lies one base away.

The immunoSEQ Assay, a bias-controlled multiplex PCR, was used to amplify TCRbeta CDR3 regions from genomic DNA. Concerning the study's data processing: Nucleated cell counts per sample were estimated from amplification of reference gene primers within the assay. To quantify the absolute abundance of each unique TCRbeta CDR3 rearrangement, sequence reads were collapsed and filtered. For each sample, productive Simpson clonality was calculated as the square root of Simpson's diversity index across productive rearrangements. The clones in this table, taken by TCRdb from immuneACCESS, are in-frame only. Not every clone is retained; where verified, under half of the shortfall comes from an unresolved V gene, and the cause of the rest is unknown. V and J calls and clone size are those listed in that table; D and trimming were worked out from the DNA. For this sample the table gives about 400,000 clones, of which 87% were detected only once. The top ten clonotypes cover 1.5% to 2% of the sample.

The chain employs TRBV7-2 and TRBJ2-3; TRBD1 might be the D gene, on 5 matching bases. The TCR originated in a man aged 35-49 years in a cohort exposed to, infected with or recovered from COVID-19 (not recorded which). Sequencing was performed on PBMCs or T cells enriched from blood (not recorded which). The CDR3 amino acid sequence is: CASSLQGGPSTDTQYF. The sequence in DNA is TGTGCCAGCAGCTTACAGGGCGGACCTAGCACAGATACGCAGTATTTT.